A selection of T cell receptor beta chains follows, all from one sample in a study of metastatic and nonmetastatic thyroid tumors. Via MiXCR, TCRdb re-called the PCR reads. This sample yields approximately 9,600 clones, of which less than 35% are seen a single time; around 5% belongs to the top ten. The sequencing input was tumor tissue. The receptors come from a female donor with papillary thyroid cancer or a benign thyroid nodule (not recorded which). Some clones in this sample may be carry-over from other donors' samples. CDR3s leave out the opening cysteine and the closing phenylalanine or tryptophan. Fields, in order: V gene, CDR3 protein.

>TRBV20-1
SADGRSSGRWGSYNEQF
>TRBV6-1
ASSSTLAASTDTQY
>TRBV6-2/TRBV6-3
ASSYVLGGPGEQY
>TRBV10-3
HQGFPGQGPKTGNTIY
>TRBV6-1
ASSEAETGGYGYT
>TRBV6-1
ASSEAQEGANVLT
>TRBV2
ASSEDGRGTEAF
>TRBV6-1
AISTPTVANTWELF
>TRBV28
ASSLYSYEQY
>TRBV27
ASSSTRRVYGYT
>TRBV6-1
ASSHSSYEQY
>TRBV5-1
ASSRDRGVGNTIY
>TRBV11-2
ASSFSGSWYEQY
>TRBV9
ASSVSPSLTSGNTQY
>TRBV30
ALRQGNYGYT
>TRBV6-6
ASSYGGGNTEAF
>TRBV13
ASSLAGTSGRAVWRSYEQY
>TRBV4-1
ASCAERYGTEAF
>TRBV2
ASRGQGNHPQH
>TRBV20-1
SAPRQVVGGYT
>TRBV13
ASSPGNTEAF
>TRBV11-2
ASRQDGPMRTGGYT
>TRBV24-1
ATSDPQGFQETQY
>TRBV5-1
ASAPGGSGNTIY
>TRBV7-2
ASSINSPLH
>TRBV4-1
ASSQEVGGGETQY
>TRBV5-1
ASSWDSLNTEAF
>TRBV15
ATSIDRDGTGELF
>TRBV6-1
ASWGGSGYT
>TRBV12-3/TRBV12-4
ASSLRDTGYEQY
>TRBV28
ASSLAWVDERF
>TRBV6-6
ASSYSTSYEQY
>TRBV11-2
ASSLAGGEKLF
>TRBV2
ASSEGGRDQETQY
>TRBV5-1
ASSLDSKWTEAF
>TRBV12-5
ASGPGQGNGELF
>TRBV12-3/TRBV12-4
ASRSWSPQDTQY
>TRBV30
AWSVGLAAGVETQY
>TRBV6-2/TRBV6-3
ASSYVGSGSYEQF
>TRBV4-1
ASSRNTLGGNYGYT
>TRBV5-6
ASSLAGGPDTQY
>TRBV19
VSSIGSPSNQPQH
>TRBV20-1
SAREGTPHSGVAIYEQY